This T cell receptor beta chain was captured in a study of blood T cell repertoires in COVID-19. Per the study methods: Amplified reference gene primers provided the basis for estimating nucleated cell counts. Libraries were prepared by immunoSEQ multiplex PCR; TCRdb keeps only in-frame clonotypes and omits some of them. For V, J and clone size, that table is used; D and trimming come from the DNA. Of 150,000 to 250,000 clones in the sample, 75% to 85% are singletons; the top ten hold almost 6%. V lost 5 bases, J lost 6 bases, and 10 bases lay in between. The CDR3 contains 12 residues. The V gene's germline CDR1 is MNHNY and CDR2 SVGAGI (reference sequence).

The TCR was taken from a woman aged 40 to 50 with COVID-19, enrolled during active disease. This sequence joins TRBV6-6 and TRBJ1-1, with D unclear. Material: peripheral blood. The DNA of the CDR3 is TGTGCCAGCAGTCCTCAGTACGCTGAAGCTTTCTTT. Amino acid sequence: CASSPQYAEAFF.